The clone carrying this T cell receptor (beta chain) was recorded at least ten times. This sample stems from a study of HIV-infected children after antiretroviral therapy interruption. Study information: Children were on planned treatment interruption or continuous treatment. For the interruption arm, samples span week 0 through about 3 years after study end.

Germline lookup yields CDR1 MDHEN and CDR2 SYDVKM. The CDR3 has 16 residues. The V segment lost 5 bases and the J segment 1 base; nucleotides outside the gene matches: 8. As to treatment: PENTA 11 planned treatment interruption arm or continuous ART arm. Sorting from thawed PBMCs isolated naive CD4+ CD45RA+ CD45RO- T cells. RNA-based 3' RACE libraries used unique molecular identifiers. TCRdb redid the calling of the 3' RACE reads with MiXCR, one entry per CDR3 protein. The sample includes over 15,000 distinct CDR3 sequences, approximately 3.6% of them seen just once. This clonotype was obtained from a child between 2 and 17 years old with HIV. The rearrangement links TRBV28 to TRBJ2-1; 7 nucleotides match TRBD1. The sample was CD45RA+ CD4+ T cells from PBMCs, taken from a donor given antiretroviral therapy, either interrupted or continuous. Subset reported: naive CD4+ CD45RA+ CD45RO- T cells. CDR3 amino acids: CASSPNRDSSYNEQFF. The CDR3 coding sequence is TGTGCCAGCAGTCCGAACCGGGACAGTTCCTACAATGAGCAGTTCTTC.